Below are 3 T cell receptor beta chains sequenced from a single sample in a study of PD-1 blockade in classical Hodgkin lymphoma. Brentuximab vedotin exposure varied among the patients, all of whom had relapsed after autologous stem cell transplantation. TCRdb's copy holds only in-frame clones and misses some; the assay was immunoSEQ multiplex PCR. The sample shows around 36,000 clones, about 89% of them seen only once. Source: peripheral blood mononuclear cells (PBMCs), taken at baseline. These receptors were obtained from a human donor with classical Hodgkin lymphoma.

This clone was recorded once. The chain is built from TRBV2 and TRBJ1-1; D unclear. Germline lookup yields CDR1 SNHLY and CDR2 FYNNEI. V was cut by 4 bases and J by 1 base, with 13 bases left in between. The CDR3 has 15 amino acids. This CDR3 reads CASSGGRPENTEAFF. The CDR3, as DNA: TGTGCCAGCAGTGGAGGGAGACCAGAGAACACTGAAGCTTTCTTT.

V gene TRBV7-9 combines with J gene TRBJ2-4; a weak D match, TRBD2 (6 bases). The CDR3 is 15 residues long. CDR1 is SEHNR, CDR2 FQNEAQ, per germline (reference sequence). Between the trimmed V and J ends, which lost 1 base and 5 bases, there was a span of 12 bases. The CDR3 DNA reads TGTGCCAGCAGCTTAGTTGGAGGGAGAGAAAACATTCAGTACTTC. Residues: CASSLVGGRENIQYF.

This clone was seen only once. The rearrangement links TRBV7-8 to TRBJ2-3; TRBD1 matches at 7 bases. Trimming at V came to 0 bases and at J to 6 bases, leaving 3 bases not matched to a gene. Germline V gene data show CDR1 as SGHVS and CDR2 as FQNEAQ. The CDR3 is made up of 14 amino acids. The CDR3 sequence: CASSLARGRDTQYF. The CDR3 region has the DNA TGTGCCAGCAGCTTAGCGAGGGGGCGGGATACGCAGTATTTT.